These 19 T cell receptor beta chains were sequenced from one sample in a study of cytomegalovirus exposure and HLA in healthy donors. Primers included in the PCR were 60 Vbeta and 13 Jbeta primers. Libraries were prepared by immunoSEQ multiplex PCR; TCRdb keeps only in-frame clonotypes and omits some of them. The sample carries approximately 220,000 clones, over 80% recorded once. Sequencing was carried out using PBMCs. These receptors all come from a boy aged 2 to 10 in good health and CMV-seronegative.

The chain employs TRBV30 and TRBJ2-1; 11 bases map to TRBD1. In germline, CDR1 is GTSNPN, CDR2 SVGIG (reference sequence). The ends lost 1 base at V and 1 base at J; junction bases unmatched: 6. The CDR3 has 17 residues. The CDR3 nucleotides are TGTGCCTGGAGTGCCGGGACAGGGGGTAGTTCCTACAATGAGCAGTTCTTC. Amino acid sequence: CAWSAGTGGSSYNEQFF.

Details on this clone: The germline gene is not matched at one end of the junction; a read error may be the cause. The chain is built from TRBV7-9 and TRBJ1-6, with a weak D call TRBD1 (5 bases). The CDR3 sequence is 12 residues long. In germline, CDR1 is SEHNR, CDR2 FQNEAQ (reference sequence). CDR3 sequence reads: CSSSLGDSPLHF. The CDR3 DNA follows: TGTTCCAGCAGTCTAGGGGATTCACCCCTCCACTTT. Together with reference TRBV7-9 and TRBJ1-6, the CDR3 gives the full variable domain: DTGVSQNPRHKITKRGQNVTFRCDPISEHNRLYWYRQTLGQGPEFLTYFQNEAQLEKSRLLSDRFSAERPKGSFSTLEIQRTEQGDSAMYLCSSSLGDSPLHFGNGTRLTVT.

The chain has TRBV6-1 and TRBJ2-5; tentatively, D is TRBD2 (7 bases). The J call may be mistaken, given a closer DNA end match to TRBJ2-7. The length of the CDR3 is 13 residues. Germline V CDR1 and CDR2: MNHNS, SASEGT. CDR3 residues: CASSVAGAYEQYF. The CDR3 region has the DNA TGTGCCAGCAGTGTGGCGGGGGCTTACGAGCAGTACTTC.

This chain joins TRBV30 and TRBJ1-2; D call uncertain. CDR3 size: 13 residues. Trimming cost V 0 bases and J 8 bases, with 13 bases left between them. Germline CDR1 reads GTSNPN; CDR2 reads SVGIG (reference sequence). The DNA for the CDR3 is TGTGCCTGGAGTGTACATCGGCAGGTGGGCTACACCTTC. Amino acids: CAWSVHRQVGYTF.

The gene calls are TRBV25-1 and TRBJ2-1; D gene uncertain. CDR3 length: 13 residues. V was cut by 7 bases and J by 3 bases, with 10 bases left in between. Germline V CDR1 and CDR2: MGHDK, SYGVNS. In nucleotides, the CDR3 is TGTGCCAGCACTGAGACAAACTACAATGAGCAGTTCTTC. Protein product: CASTETNYNEQFF.

This chain connects TRBV19 to TRBJ1-2, with D possibly TRBD1 on 6 matching bases. The CDR3 is made up of 14 amino acids. Looked up from germline, CDR1 is LNHDA and CDR2 is SQIVND (reference sequence). Deletions cut 7 bases from V and 8 bases from J, with 20 bases between. The CDR3 region is CASNMGAHAGGYTF. The CDR3 DNA reads TGTGCCAGTAATATGGGGGCCCACGCCGGGGGCTACACCTTC. The full variable domain, rest sourced from reference TRBV19 and TRBJ1-2, is DGGITQSPKYLFRKEGQNVTLSCEQNLNHDAMYWYRQDPGQGLRLIYYSQIVNDFQKGDIAEGYSVSREKKESFPLTVTSAQKNPTAFYLCASNMGAHAGGYTFGSGTRLTVV.

This clone has a single count. The chain joins TRBV4-1 to TRBJ2-1; D perhaps matches TRBD2 (6 bases). There are 14 residues in the CDR3. The germline V and J ends were trimmed by 2 bases and 7 bases, with 12 bases remaining between them. In germline, CDR1 is MGHRA, CDR2 YSYEKL. The CDR3 nucleotides read TGCGCCAGCAGCCAAACCGGGACTTGGAATGAGCAGTTCTTC. Its translation: CASSQTGTWNEQFF.

The chain recombines TRBV5-1 with TRBJ2-3, with 12 nucleotides matching TRBD1. Germline V lookup: CDR1 SGHRS, CDR2 YFSETQ. J gave up 0 bases and V 4 bases, and 3 bases lay outside the gene matches. The CDR3 runs to 16 residues. In DNA, the CDR3 is TGCGCCAGCAGCCTGGGACAGGGGGCTAGCACAGATACGCAGTATTTT. Translating it yields CASSLGQGASTDTQYF.

This clone was seen only once. The genes are TRBV19 and TRBJ2-2, with 7 bases aligning to TRBD1. With V trimmed by 5 bases and J by 5 bases, 14 bases remained unmatched. The germline gives CDR1 LNHDA, CDR2 SQIVND (reference sequence). The CDR3 runs to 17 residues. CDR3 in DNA: TGTGCCAGTAGTGTAGGCCCTCCGACAGGGCGGACCGGGGAGCTGTTTTTT. Its translation is CASSVGPPTGRTGELFF.

V and J are TRBV10-3 and TRBJ1-6; 8 bases line up with TRBD1. The V gene's germline CDR1 is ENHRY and CDR2 SYGVKD. The CDR3 sequence is 15 residues long. V was pared by 6 bases and J by 7 bases, with 8 bases of the junction left unmatched. Here the CDR3 reads CAISQQGDRNSPLHF. CDR3 sequence (DNA): TGTGCCATCAGCCAACAGGGGGACCGAAATTCACCCCTCCACTTT.

This chain uses TRBV14 with TRBJ1-5; a weak D match, TRBD1 (6 bases). CDR3 length: 18 residues. CDR1 and CDR2 (germline): SGHDN, FVKESK. The V end was cut by 0 bases, the J end by 0 bases, with 15 bases between. CDR3 sequence: CASSQDQKDSYSNQPQHF. In nucleotides, the CDR3 is TGTGCCAGCAGCCAAGATCAGAAGGACAGTTATAGCAATCAGCCCCAGCATTTT.

The chain joins TRBV15 to TRBJ2-3; D not certain. Trimming stripped 3 bases from V and 1 base from J, with 5 bases between. Germline values: CDR1 LNHNV, CDR2 YYDKDF (reference sequence). The CDR3 is made up of 13 amino acids. The CDR3 reads CATSSIGTDTQYF. In nucleotides, the CDR3 is TGTGCCACCAGCAGTATAGGCACAGATACGCAGTATTTT.

The chain uses TRBV4-1 and TRBJ2-1; 7 nucleotides line up with TRBD2. The CDR3 has 17 amino acids. J gave up 5 bases and V 2 bases, and 12 bases lay outside the gene matches. The germline CDR1 and CDR2 sequences are MGHRA and YSYEKL. This chain's CDR3 is CASSQKTLAGLNNEQFF. Written as DNA, the CDR3 is TGCGCCAGCAGCCAAAAGACCTTAGCGGGCCTGAACAATGAGCAGTTCTTC.

V is TRBV13 and J is TRBJ2-1; 15 bases are a match to TRBD2. The ends lost 4 bases at V and 8 bases at J; junction bases unmatched: 6. Germline V gene sequence: CDR1 PRHDT, CDR2 FYEKMQ (reference sequence). The CDR3 loop spans 16 amino acids. The CDR3 nucleotides read TGTGCCAGCAGCTCCGGACTAGCGGGGGGGCGCTATGAGCAGTTCTTC. This translates into CASSSGLAGGRYEQFF.

The chain links TRBV9 to TRBJ1-1, with TRBD1 matching over 7 bases. The CDR3 covers 14 residues. Germline loops: CDR1 SGDLS, CDR2 YYNGEE. V trimming: 3 bases; J trimming: 0 bases; junction bases outside the gene matches: 2. The chain's CDR3 is CASSGGQLNTEAFF. Here the CDR3 DNA reads TGTGCCAGCAGCGGGGGACAGCTGAACACTGAAGCTTTCTTT. The complete variable domain, with remaining parts taken from reference TRBV9 and TRBJ1-1, reads DSGVTQTPKHLITATGQRVTLRCSPRSGDLSVYWYQQSLDQGLQFLIQYYNGEERAKGNILERFSAQQFPDLHSELNLSSLELGDSALYFCASSGGQLNTEAFFGQGTRLTVV.

The V call is TRBV6-1, the J call TRBJ2-2; 7 nucleotides match TRBD1. This CDR3 has 15 amino acids. Trimming removed 4 bases from V and 3 bases from J; junction bases left unmatched: 5. The germline V gene has CDR1 MNHNS and CDR2 SASEGT. The CDR3 DNA sequence: TGTGCCAGCAGTGTCTACACAGGGGACACCGGGGAGCTGTTTTTT. This codes for CASSVYTGDTGELFF.

The rearrangement joins TRBV18 to TRBJ1-2, with D unresolved. Germline CDR1 is KGHSH and CDR2 is LQKENI. The V end lost 4 bases, the J end lost 3 bases, and 15 bases lay between the germline ends. The CDR3 loop spans 15 amino acids. The CDR3 DNA is TGTGCCAGCTCACTACGACAAGGCCAAGACTATGGCTACACCTTC. Protein product: CASSLRQGQDYGYTF.

The rearrangement links TRBV30 to TRBJ2-5; TRBD2 matches 15 bases. Germline V lookup: CDR1 GTSNPN, CDR2 SVGIG (reference sequence). Trimming removed 0 bases from V and 4 bases from J; junction bases left unmatched: 9. The CDR3 is 18 amino acids. CDR3 bases: TGTGCCTGGAGTGTATCTCGGACTAGCGGGGGGGCTAGAGAGACCCAGTACTTC. Its translation is CAWSVSRTSGGARETQYF.

This clone was found a few times. The chain's CDR3 is CASKVQGVYEQYF. The CDR3 coding sequence is TGTGCCAGCAAGGTACAGGGGGTCTACGAGCAGTACTTC. The gene calls are TRBV27 and TRBJ2-7, with 8 nucleotides matching TRBD1. Germline assignment: CDR1 MNHEY and CDR2 SMNVEV (reference sequence). The CDR3 loop spans 13 amino acids. The ends lost 7 bases at V and 3 bases at J; junction bases unmatched: 5.